This T cell receptor (beta chain) emerged from a study of T cells in Graves' hyperthyroidism and ophthalmopathy. From RNA transcripts, TCR beta CDR3 regions were amplified. RT-PCR in the first round (using the HTBI primer set) targeted the TCR CDR3. TCRdb reprocessed the multiplex PCR reads with MiXCR, giving one entry per CDR3 protein. The sample holds more than 500,000 distinct CDR3 sequences, approximately 15% seen once. This clonotype was picked up many times. Germline CDR1 DFQATT, CDR2 SNEGSKA (reference sequence). The CDR3 spans 14 residues. The V end was cut by 3 bases, the J end by 1 base, with 10 bases between.

Source material: blood. The V call is TRBV20-1, the J call TRBJ1-5; D call uncertain. This clonotype was obtained from a woman in her 40s with Graves' hyperthyroidism. The DNA for the CDR3 is TGCAGTGCTAGCTGGCGATTGAGCAATCAGCCCCAGCATTTT. Its translation is CSASWRLSNQPQHF.